The next 20 T cell receptor beta chains were all read from a single sample in a study of cytomegalovirus exposure and HLA in healthy donors (dated by TCRdb to between 2016 and 2019). Library method: the immunoSEQ multiplex PCR assay. For the multiplex PCR, a mixture combining 60 forward primers for TCR Vbeta segments and 13 reverse primers for TCR Jbeta segments was used. The immuneACCESS repertoire file appears here via TCRdb, limited to in-frame rearrangements. These files lack a portion of the clones; in checked studies, under half of the deficit traces to unresolved V genes, and the cause of the others is not known. This sample gives roughly 200,000 clones in total; approximately 86% of them show up just once. The biggest ten clones account for 0.31% of the sample. Source material: PBMCs. Receptor source: a woman aged 25 to 39 in good health and CMV-seronegative.

The chain recombines TRBV7-3 with TRBJ1-2, with 9 bases fitting TRBD1. Germline lookup yields CDR1 SGHTA and CDR2 FQGTGA. The ends lost 2 bases at V and 2 bases at J; junction bases unmatched: 6. The CDR3 covers 16 residues. CDR3 residues: CASSLLRDRDNYGYTF. The CDR3 bases are TGTGCCAGCAGCTTACTAAGGGACAGGGACAACTATGGCTACACCTTC.

The chain has TRBV30 and TRBJ2-3; 7 nucleotides line up with TRBD1. Per the germline V gene, CDR1 is GTSNPN and CDR2 is SVGIG (reference sequence). J was trimmed by 3 bases and V by 3 bases; bases with no gene match: 6. The CDR3 has 14 residues. The DNA of the CDR3 is TGTGCCTGGAGGGACAGGAAAAGGACAGATACGCAGTATTTT. Amino acids: CAWRDRKRTDTQYF.

This clone was observed a handful of times. The genes are TRBV2 and TRBJ2-5; 9 bases match TRBD2. V lost 6 bases and J lost 4; bases outside the gene matches: 12. CDR3 length equals 16 residues. Germline assignment: CDR1 SNHLY and CDR2 FYNNEI. The CDR3 coding sequence is TGTGCCAGCAGACCCAGGGGCGGGGGGGCTCGAGAGACCCAGTACTTC. Amino acid sequence: CASRPRGGGARETQYF.

The chain couples TRBV9 to TRBJ2-1; TRBD2 aligns across 7 bases. Losses at the gene ends were 0 bases for V and 7 bases for J; bases not matched to a gene: 7. The CDR3 is made up of 15 amino acids. Looked up from germline, CDR1 is SGDLS and CDR2 is YYNGEE. CDR3 loop: CASSVGGSIGNEQFF. The CDR3 DNA sequence: TGTGCCAGCAGCGTAGGCGGGAGTATCGGGAATGAGCAGTTCTTC. Variable domain in full (rest from reference TRBV9 and TRBJ2-1): DSGVTQTPKHLITATGQRVTLRCSPRSGDLSVYWYQQSLDQGLQFLIQYYNGEERAKGNILERFSAQQFPDLHSELNLSSLELGDSALYFCASSVGGSIGNEQFFGPGTRLTVL.

The V gene is TRBV7-8, the J gene TRBJ2-2; a possible D gene is TRBD1 (5 bases). The V end lost 5 bases, the J end lost 1 base, and 14 bases lay between the germline ends. The germline V gene has CDR1 SGHVS and CDR2 FQNEAQ. The CDR3 spans 16 residues. CDR3 nucleotides: TGTGCCAGCAGCACCCACACAGGCATGAACACCGGGGAGCTGTTTTTT. Its translation is CASSTHTGMNTGELFF.

The chain couples TRBV5-4 to TRBJ2-5; D not resolved. Germline CDR1 SGHNT, CDR2 YYREEE (reference sequence). The CDR3 runs to 14 residues. V was trimmed by 1 base and J by 2 bases, leaving 9 bases between them. CDR3 residues: CASSLIGDQETQYF. The CDR3 region has the DNA TGTGCCAGCAGCTTGATCGGAGATCAAGAGACCCAGTACTTC.

V gene TRBV7-9 combines with J gene TRBJ2-2; tentatively, D is TRBD1 (6 bases). Germline V CDR1 and CDR2: SEHNR, FQNEAQ (reference sequence). V lost 5 bases to trimming and J lost 12 bases, with 16 bases between them. The CDR3 has 13 amino acids. The DNA for the CDR3 is TGTGCCAGCAGCACGAGAGGGCAGGGGAAGCTGTTTTTT. Translation: CASSTRGQGKLFF.

The chain joins TRBV2 to TRBJ2-7; TRBD1 aligns across 11 bases. V was pared by 4 bases and J by 4 bases, with 3 bases of the junction left unmatched. Germline CDR1 is SNHLY and CDR2 is FYNNEI. This CDR3 comprises 14 residues. In DNA form, the CDR3 reads TGTGCCAGCAGTGTCGGGACAGGGGGGTACGAGCAGTACTTC. Translation: CASSVGTGGYEQYF.

V is TRBV27 and J is TRBJ2-1; D might be TRBD2 (6 bases). Germline-derived CDR1 and CDR2 are MNHEY and SMNVEV (reference sequence). Trimming pared 5 bases from V and 6 bases from J, leaving 17 bases between. This CDR3 region has 15 residues. CDR3 residues: CASSKGAGISNEQFF. CDR3 nucleotide sequence: TGTGCCAGCAGTAAAGGGGCGGGAATAAGCAATGAGCAGTTCTTC.

This clone has more than one count but fewer than ten. The chain employs TRBV5-8 and TRBJ2-7, with a tentative D call TRBD1 (6 bases). V was trimmed by 4 bases and J by 1 base, leaving 15 bases between them. The CDR3 is made up of 15 amino acids. The germline V gene encodes CDR1 SGHTS and CDR2 YDEGEE. The CDR3: CASSRGTADSYEQYF. The CDR3 DNA is TGTGCCAGCAGCAGGGGGACGGCGGATTCCTACGAGCAGTACTTC.

The chain uses TRBV4-1 and TRBJ2-3, with TRBD2 identical over 9 bases. The CDR3 extends over 18 amino acids. Per germline, CDR1 MGHRA and CDR2 YSYEKL. The J segment lost 3 bases and the V segment lost 1 base, leaving 11 bases of the junction unmatched. The CDR3 DNA reads as TGCGCCAGCAGCCAAGCACCCTGGGCGGGGGGGCCTACAGATACGCAGTATTTT. Protein sequence: CASSQAPWAGGPTDTQYF.

This chain connects TRBV13 to TRBJ2-7; 9 nucleotides align to TRBD2. The V gene's germline CDR1 is PRHDT and CDR2 FYEKMQ (reference sequence). V lost 5 bases, J lost 7 bases, and 12 bases stayed unmatched. The CDR3 consists of 15 residues. This CDR3 reads CASSIGTSGYREQYF. The DNA of the CDR3 is TGTGCCAGCAGCATTGGAACTAGCGGGTATAGAGAGCAGTACTTC.

This clone was counted between two and nine times. The chain has TRBV2 and TRBJ1-1; a weak D match, TRBD1 (5 bases). The CDR3 runs 13 residues. Germline CDR1 and CDR2: SNHLY and FYNNEI. DNA for the CDR3: TGTGTCGGCTCAGACCCCGCGACAGCTGAAGCTTTCTTT. It specifies CVGSDPATAEAFF.

J is TRBJ2-7 and V is TRBV27; 8 nucleotides match TRBD1. Trimming removed 6 bases from V and 6 bases from J; junction bases left unmatched: 10. Looked up from germline, CDR1 is MNHEY and CDR2 is SMNVEV (reference sequence). The CDR3 length is 14 residues. CDR3 DNA sequence: TGTGCCAGCAGGACACAGGGGGGATTCCTCGAGCAGTACTTC. Its protein is CASRTQGGFLEQYF.

V usage is TRBV4-2 and J usage is TRBJ2-5, with 15 nucleotides matching TRBD2. The CDR3 covers 16 residues. The V gene's germline CDR1 is LGHNA and CDR2 YNFKEQ. The V segment lost 4 bases and the J segment 4 bases; nucleotides outside the gene matches: 4. CDR3 residues: CASSPWTSGGVETQYF. The CDR3 DNA follows: TGTGCCAGCAGCCCCTGGACTAGCGGGGGGGTAGAGACCCAGTACTTC.

V and J are TRBV15 and TRBJ2-1; 9 nucleotides match TRBD2. Per the germline V gene, CDR1 is LNHNV and CDR2 is YYDKDF (reference sequence). The CDR3 spans 15 residues. V was pared by 0 bases and J by 3 bases, with 0 bases of the junction left unmatched. The CDR3 DNA sequence: TGTGCCACCAGCAGAGAAGCGGGAGGCTACAATGAGCAGTTCTTC. This sequence encodes CATSREAGGYNEQFF.

The J gene is TRBJ2-1, the V gene TRBV2, with a possible D match to TRBD2 (5 bases). The germline V gene encodes CDR1 SNHLY and CDR2 FYNNEI. The CDR3 has 13 amino acids. V shed 8 bases and J shed 2 bases, with 10 bases lying between them. The CDR3 nucleotides read TGTGCCAGCCTTGGGGAGACCTACAATGAGCAGTTCTTC. This sequence encodes CASLGETYNEQFF.

This clone was observed a few times. This chain uses TRBV4-2 with TRBJ2-7; the D gene is possibly TRBD1 (7 bases). Germline V lookup: CDR1 LGHNA, CDR2 YNFKEQ. This CDR3 has 15 residues. Trimming removed 0 bases at V and 6 bases at J, with 15 bases between. CDR3 coding DNA: TGTGCCAGCAGCCAAGATCCGACAGGGAGGACCGAGCAGTACTTC. This sequence encodes CASSQDPTGRTEQYF.

This chain uses TRBV9 with TRBJ1-1; maybe TRBD1 (6 bases). The length of the CDR3 is 14 residues. The V and J ends lost 4 bases and 0 bases respectively, with 10 bases between them. CDR1 is SGDLS and CDR2 is YYNGEE in the germline V gene. CDR3 bases: TGTGCCAGCAGCCGAGGGGGTATGAACACTGAAGCTTTCTTT. Translation: CASSRGGMNTEAFF.

The V gene is TRBV7-8, the J gene TRBJ1-2; 8 bases match TRBD1. Germline V gives CDR1 SGHVS, CDR2 FQNEAQ. The V and J ends lost 5 bases and 4 bases, in that order; junction bases with no gene match: 12. The CDR3 sequence is 16 residues long. CDR3 amino acids: CASSTRFPDRAYGYTF. The CDR3 nucleotides read TGTGCCAGCAGCACTCGATTTCCGGACAGGGCCTATGGCTACACCTTC.